What follows are 32 T cell receptor beta chains derived from one specimen sequenced in a study of graft-versus-host responses after intestinal transplantation. No antigen has been assigned to these receptors. Measured with immunoSEQ multiplex PCR; TCRdb has only the in-frame clones, and not every one. The sample records about 110,000 clones, about 92% being singletons. Specimen: unstimulated CD8+ T cells sorted from spleen or lymph node cells, collected before transplant. The source is a human donor who was the organ donor for an intestinal transplant.

The chain has TRBV6-5 and TRBJ1-5; 9 nucleotides align to TRBD1. Trimming at V came to 8 bases and at J to 4 bases, leaving 9 bases not matched to a gene. The CDR3 sequence is 15 residues long. Per germline, CDR1 MNHEY and CDR2 SVGAGI. This CDR3 is CASVTGTGWNQPQHF. CDR3 coding DNA: TGTGCCAGCGTGACAGGGACAGGGTGGAATCAGCCCCAGCATTTT.

The chain joins TRBV28 to TRBJ2-1; D is perhaps TRBD2 (6 bases). V was shortened by 2 bases and J by 0 bases, with 11 bases between the two germline ends. The CDR3 has 16 amino acids. The germline gives CDR1 MDHEN, CDR2 SYDVKM. The CDR3 DNA reads as TGTGCCAGCAGTTTAGGGCTAGCGTTCTCCTACAATGAGCAGTTCTTC. As protein: CASSLGLAFSYNEQFF.

V gene TRBV30 combines with J gene TRBJ2-1; 9 nucleotides line up with TRBD2. Germline V CDR1 and CDR2: GTSNPN, SVGIG (reference sequence). The ends lost 4 bases at V and 3 bases at J; junction bases unmatched: 7. The CDR3 extends over 15 amino acids. Here the CDR3 reads CAWTPIAGVYNEQFF. The CDR3 DNA sequence: TGTGCCTGGACCCCGATAGCGGGAGTCTACAATGAGCAGTTCTTC.

The V and J genes are TRBV5-1 and TRBJ1-1, with a weak D call TRBD1 (6 bases). The V end was cut by 1 base, the J end by 10 bases, with 17 bases between. The CDR3 is 14 amino acids. The V gene's germline CDR1 is SGHRS and CDR2 YFSETQ. CDR3 sequence reads: CASSLSISGAAAFF. The CDR3, as DNA: TGCGCCAGCAGCTTGAGTATCTCAGGGGCGGCAGCTTTCTTT. The whole variable domain, filled in from reference TRBV5-1 and TRBJ1-1, reads KAGVTQTPRYLIKTRGQQVTLSCSPISGHRSVSWYQQTPGQGLQFLFEYFSETQRNKGNFPGRFSGRQFSNSRSEMNVSTLELGDSALYLCASSLSISGAAAFFGQGTRLTVV.

The count of this clone is one. The rearrangement links TRBV28 to TRBJ2-7; 7 bases fit TRBD2. The CDR3 runs to 13 residues. After removal of 1 base from V and 4 bases from J, the junction contained 1 base not matched to a gene. Germline V gene sequence: CDR1 MDHEN, CDR2 SYDVKM. DNA of the CDR3: TGTGCCAGCAGTTTATTGCGGGGGTACGAGCAGTACTTC. Its protein product is CASSLLRGYEQYF.

A single count supports this clone. The chain combines TRBV6-1 with TRBJ2-5; D possibly corresponds to TRBD2 (6 bases). There are 14 residues in the CDR3. Germline CDR1 MNHNS, CDR2 SASEGT. Trimming removed 2 bases from V and 5 bases from J, with 12 bases in between. The CDR3 bases are TGTGCCAGCAGTGAATGGTCGGGAGAGGAGACCCAGTACTTC. Translated: CASSEWSGEETQYF.

The chain recombines TRBV7-2 with TRBJ2-5; the match to TRBD2 covers 15 bases. The J call may not be correct, given that the DNA end is closer to TRBJ2-7. CDR1 SGHTA and CDR2 FQGNSA come from the germline V gene. The CDR3 is 16 residues long. For the CDR3, the DNA is TGTGCCAGCAGTTCGGGACTAGCGGGGGGCTACTACGAGCAGTACTTC. This encodes CASSSGLAGGYYEQYF.

The chain recombines TRBV12-5 with TRBJ1-5; tentatively, D is TRBD1 (5 bases). Germline CDR1 and CDR2: LGHNT and FRNRAP. CDR3 length: 18 residues. V gave up 3 bases and J gave up 5 bases, with 23 bases separating them. The CDR3 region has the DNA TGTGCTAGTGGTTTCGCCCCTCGTAGGGGAGGGCGTGATCAGCCCCAGCATTTT. It encodes CASGFAPRRGGRDQPQHF.

As to this clone: Other DNA sequences in the sample encode the same CDR3. V is TRBV5-1 and J is TRBJ2-3; D unclear. Germline V gives CDR1 SGHRS, CDR2 YFSETQ. The CDR3 extends over 15 amino acids. The V end was cut by 0 bases, the J end by 1 base, with 9 bases between. The CDR3 DNA reads as TGCGCCAGCAGCTTGGAATCACTTCGCACAGATACGCAGTATTTT. This gives the protein CASSLESLRTDTQYF.

The chain has TRBV27 and TRBJ2-7; D is possibly TRBD1 (6 bases). Germline values: CDR1 MNHEY, CDR2 SMNVEV (reference sequence). The CDR3 contains 14 residues. Deletions cut 3 bases from V and 2 bases from J, with 11 bases between. The CDR3 DNA reads TGTGCCAGCAGTTTTGCCCAGGGGCCCTACGAGCAGTACTTC. Translation gives CASSFAQGPYEQYF.

The chain has TRBV6-1 and TRBJ2-1; tentatively, D is TRBD1 (6 bases). The CDR3 loop spans 14 amino acids. Between the trimmed V and J ends, which lost 2 bases and 9 bases, there was a span of 14 bases. From germline, CDR1 is MNHNS and CDR2 SASEGT. The CDR3 DNA is TGTGCCAGCAGTGAAAGGGTTAAAGGGGGTGAGCAGTTCTTC. It codes for CASSERVKGGEQFF.

The J gene is TRBJ2-1, the V gene TRBV2; D possibly corresponds to TRBD2 (6 bases). The CDR3 is 19 residues long. Trimming shortened V by 2 bases and J by 6 bases, and 26 bases separated the two germline ends. CDR1 and CDR2 from the germline V gene are SNHLY and FYNNEI. As DNA, the CDR3 is TGTGCCAGCAGTGAATATCCCTCGGGTAGCGGTTATTATCGCAATGAGCAGTTCTTC. This codes for CASSEYPSGSGYYRNEQFF. The variable domain in full, with the rest retrieved from reference TRBV2 and TRBJ2-1, is EPEVTQTPSHQVTQMGQEVILRCVPISNHLYFYWYRQILGQKVEFLVSFYNNEISEKSEIFDDQFSVERPDGSNFTLKIRSTKLEDSAMYFCASSEYPSGSGYYRNEQFFGPGTRLTVL.

V usage is TRBV9 and J usage is TRBJ1-3; weak D call: TRBD1 (6 bases). V was shortened by 4 bases and J by 5 bases, with 16 bases between the two germline ends. The CDR3 runs to 15 residues. The germline CDR1 and CDR2 sequences are SGDLS and YYNGEE. As DNA, the CDR3 is TGTGCCAGCAGCCCTCAAAGGGACATTCGAAACACCATATATTTT. It is translated as CASSPQRDIRNTIYF.

This chain uses TRBV29-1 with TRBJ2-5; TRBD1 matches at 11 bases. The CDR3 covers 15 residues. Germline V lookup: CDR1 SQVTM, CDR2 ANQGSEA. Germline trimming cut 5 bases from V and 4 bases from J; bases unmatched to any gene: 9. The CDR3 DNA follows: TGCAGCGTTTGGAAACCGGGACAGGGGGTAGAGACCCAGTACTTC. This gives the protein CSVWKPGQGVETQYF. Complete variable domain (other parts from reference TRBV29-1 and TRBJ2-5): SAVISQKPSRDICQRGTSLTIQCQVDSQVTMMFWYRQQPGQSLTLIATANQGSEATYESGFVIDKFPISRPNLTFSTLTVSNMSPEDSSIYLCSVWKPGQGVETQYFGPGTRLLVL.

This clone was seen just once. The rearrangement uses TRBV10-3 and TRBJ1-2, with D perhaps matching TRBD1 (6 bases). The V gene's germline CDR1 is ENHRY and CDR2 SYGVKD. This CDR3 contains 17 residues. The germline V and J ends were trimmed by 6 bases and 5 bases, with 25 bases remaining between them. The CDR3 nucleotides read TGTGCCATCAGGGAAACCATGGGGGGGGCGCTGAGGTATGGCTACACCTTC. Translation: CAIRETMGGALRYGYTF.

The chain has TRBV11-2 and TRBJ2-5, with TRBD2 identical over 12 bases. The J call may be wrong; the DNA end is better matched by TRBJ2-7. The CDR3 length is 15 residues. The germline V gene has CDR1 SGHAT and CDR2 FQNNGV. The CDR3 DNA reads as TGTGCCAGCAGCTTCACTAGCGGGGGGACCTACGAGCAGTACTTC. Translating it yields CASSFTSGGTYEQYF.

In its sample, this clone was seen a few times. The J gene is TRBJ2-7, the V gene TRBV27, with D possibly being TRBD1 (6 bases). Germline CDR1 is MNHEY and CDR2 is SMNVEV (reference sequence). Trimming removed 5 bases at V and 2 bases at J, with 19 bases between. The CDR3 runs to 16 residues. The CDR3 region has the DNA TGTGCCAGCAGTCCACGGACGAGGGGGAACCCCTACGAGCAGTACTTC. Protein product: CASSPRTRGNPYEQYF.

This rearrangement joins TRBV5-5 to TRBJ2-6; D not certain. The CDR3 is 18 residues long. The V end lost 7 bases, the J end lost 5 bases, and 25 bases lay between the germline ends. From germline, CDR1 is SGHKS and CDR2 YYEKEE (reference sequence). The CDR3 spells CASVLIVSAQSRANVLTF. The CDR3, as DNA: TGTGCCAGCGTTCTGATTGTCTCCGCACAAAGTCGGGCCAACGTCCTGACTTTC.

The rearrangement joins TRBV27 to TRBJ1-5, with no clear D. The CDR3 runs 13 residues. Germline V gene data show CDR1 as MNHEY and CDR2 as SMNVEV (reference sequence). The germline V and J ends were trimmed by 3 bases and 8 bases, with 11 bases remaining between them. The CDR3 here is CASSFGRKEPQHF. CDR3 nucleotides: TGTGCCAGCAGTTTCGGGCGGAAGGAGCCCCAGCATTTT.

CDR3 nucleotide sequence: TGTGCCAGCAGCAACGGACAGGGAAGAATGTACGAGCAGTACTTC. Its protein product is CASSNGQGRMYEQYF. The chain has TRBV5-6 and TRBJ2-5; 8 bases are a match to TRBD1. The DNA matches TRBJ2-7 better at its end, which makes the J call doubtful. Germline V gives CDR1 SGHDT, CDR2 YYEEEE. The CDR3 totals 15 residues.

For the CDR3, the DNA is TGTGCCAGCAGCGTATGGACAACAGATACGCAGTATTTT. It encodes CASSVWTTDTQYF. The V and J genes are TRBV9 and TRBJ2-3, with D maybe TRBD1 (5 bases). This CDR3 is built from 13 residues. V lost 1 base to trimming and J lost 3 bases, with 6 bases between them. The V gene's germline CDR1 is SGDLS and CDR2 YYNGEE.

The chain recombines TRBV27 with TRBJ2-7; 12 nucleotides match TRBD2. This CDR3 is built from 15 residues. The V and J ends lost 4 bases and 5 bases, in that order; junction bases with no gene match: 6. The germline V gene has CDR1 MNHEY and CDR2 SMNVEV (reference sequence). Written as DNA, the CDR3 is TGTGCCAGCAGTTCAACGACTAGCGGGAGAAACGAGCAGTACTTC. It encodes CASSSTTSGRNEQYF.

The chain uses TRBV27 and TRBJ2-5; D may match TRBD1 or TRBD2 (5 bases each). The J call may be mistaken, given a closer DNA end match to TRBJ2-7. The CDR3 totals 13 residues. Germline V gene sequence: CDR1 MNHEY, CDR2 SMNVEV (reference sequence). DNA for the CDR3: TGTGCCAGCAGTTTCGGGGCAACCTACGAGCAGTACTTC. Translating gives CASSFGATYEQYF.

The chain carries TRBV13 and TRBJ2-7; D is ambiguous. This CDR3 is built from 11 residues. CDR1 is PRHDT, CDR2 FYEKMQ, per germline (reference sequence). Trimming removed 3 bases from V and 6 bases from J, with 6 bases in between. The CDR3 loop reads CASSFNSEQYF. The CDR3 DNA sequence: TGTGCCAGCAGCTTCAACAGCGAGCAGTACTTC.

The rearrangement links TRBV28 to TRBJ1-2; D ambiguous. CDR1 is MDHEN, CDR2 SYDVKM, per germline. Trimming shortened V by 3 bases and J by 4 bases, and 9 bases separated the two germline ends. The CDR3 is 13 residues long. CDR3 loop: CASSLRSAYGYTF. The CDR3 nucleotides are TGTGCCAGCAGTTTGCGTTCGGCCTATGGCTACACCTTC.

J is TRBJ2-3 and V is TRBV19, with no clear D. Germline assignment: CDR1 LNHDA and CDR2 SQIVND (reference sequence). The CDR3 sequence is 11 residues long. V was trimmed by 4 bases and J by 8 bases, leaving 7 bases between them. The CDR3 bases are TGTGCCAGTAGTACTCCGCTTACGCAGTATTTT. Translating it yields CASSTPLTQYF.

The V gene is TRBV2, the J gene TRBJ2-2; D call uncertain. V dropped 5 bases and J dropped 2 bases, with 12 bases sitting between them. Germline V gene lookup returns CDR1 SNHLY and CDR2 FYNNEI. This CDR3 has 15 amino acids. DNA of the CDR3: TGTGCCAGCAGTAAAATGGACGGTAACACCGGGGAGCTGTTTTTT. This translates into CASSKMDGNTGELFF. Supplemented by reference TRBV2 and TRBJ2-2, the full variable domain reads EPEVTQTPSHQVTQMGQEVILRCVPISNHLYFYWYRQILGQKVEFLVSFYNNEISEKSEIFDDQFSVERPDGSNFTLKIRSTKLEDSAMYFCASSKMDGNTGELFFGEGSRLTVL.

CDR3 nucleotides: TGTGCCAGCAGTGACCAGGGAGATAACTATGGCTACACCTTC. Its translation is CASSDQGDNYGYTF. The chain links TRBV2 to TRBJ1-2; a weak D match, TRBD1 (5 bases). Trimming shortened V by 3 bases and J by 1 base, and 9 bases separated the two germline ends. The CDR3 is 14 residues long. Germline V CDR1 and CDR2: SNHLY, FYNNEI.

The gene calls are TRBV6-5 and TRBJ2-7, with 8 bases identical to TRBD1. The V segment lost 4 bases and the J segment 0 bases; nucleotides outside the gene matches: 2. The CDR3 has 14 residues. Germline V gene sequence: CDR1 MNHEY, CDR2 SVGAGI. The CDR3 nucleotides read TGTGCCAGCAGTTCCGGGACAGGCTCCTACGAGCAGTACTTC. Amino acid sequence: CASSSGTGSYEQYF.

The J gene is TRBJ2-7, the V gene TRBV11-2, with D possibly matching TRBD2 (5 bases). The V end lost 0 bases, the J end lost 3 bases, and 18 bases lay between the germline ends. Germline V gives CDR1 SGHAT, CDR2 FQNNGV. This CDR3 spans 17 amino acids. The CDR3, as DNA: TGTGCCAGCAGCTTAGATCCTCTAGCAAAGGCCAACTACGAGCAGTACTTC. As protein: CASSLDPLAKANYEQYF.

This chain connects TRBV2 to TRBJ2-1; 10 bases fit TRBD2. The CDR3 runs to 16 residues. Per germline, CDR1 SNHLY and CDR2 FYNNEI. The J segment lost 9 bases and the V segment lost 0 bases, leaving 8 bases of the junction unmatched. This chain's CDR3 is CASSEALLAGVAEQFF. CDR3 nucleotide sequence: TGTGCCAGCAGTGAAGCGCTCCTAGCGGGAGTTGCTGAGCAGTTCTTC.

The chain uses TRBV28 and TRBJ2-1; 10 bases line up with TRBD2. Germline assignment: CDR1 MDHEN and CDR2 SYDVKM. The CDR3 has 15 residues. V lost 2 bases to trimming and J lost 5 bases; unmatched junction nucleotides: 3. CDR3 amino acids: CASSLRTSGNNEQFF. CDR3 DNA sequence: TGTGCCAGCAGTTTAAGGACTAGCGGTAACAATGAGCAGTTCTTC.